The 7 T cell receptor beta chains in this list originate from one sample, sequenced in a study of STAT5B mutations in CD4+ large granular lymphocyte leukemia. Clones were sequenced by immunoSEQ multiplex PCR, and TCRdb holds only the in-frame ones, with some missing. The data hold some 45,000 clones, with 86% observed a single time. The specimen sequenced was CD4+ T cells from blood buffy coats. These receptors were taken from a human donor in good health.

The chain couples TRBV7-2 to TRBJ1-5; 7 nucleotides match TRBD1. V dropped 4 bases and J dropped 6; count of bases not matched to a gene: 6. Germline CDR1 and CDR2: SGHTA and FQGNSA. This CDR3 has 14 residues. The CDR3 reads CASSSNRGGQPQHF. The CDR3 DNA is TGTGCCAGCAGCTCGAACAGGGGTGGTCAGCCCCAGCATTTT.

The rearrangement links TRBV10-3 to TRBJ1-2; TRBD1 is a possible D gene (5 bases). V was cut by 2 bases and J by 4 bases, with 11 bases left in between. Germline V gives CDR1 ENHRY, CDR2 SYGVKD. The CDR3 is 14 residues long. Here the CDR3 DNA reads TGTGCCATCAGTGAGAACCAGGGACTCTATGGCTACACCTTC. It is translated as CAISENQGLYGYTF.

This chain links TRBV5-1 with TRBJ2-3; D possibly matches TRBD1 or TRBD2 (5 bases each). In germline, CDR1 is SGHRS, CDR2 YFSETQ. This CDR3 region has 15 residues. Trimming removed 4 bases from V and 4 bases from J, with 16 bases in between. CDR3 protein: CASSTTGQGSDTQYF. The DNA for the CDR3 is TGCGCCAGCAGCACCACGGGGCAGGGTTCAGATACGCAGTATTTT.

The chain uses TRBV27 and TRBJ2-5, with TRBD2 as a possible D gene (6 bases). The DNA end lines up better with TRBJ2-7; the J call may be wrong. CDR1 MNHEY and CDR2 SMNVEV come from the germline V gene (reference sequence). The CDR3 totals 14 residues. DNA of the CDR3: TGTGCCAGCAGTCACCTAGCGAGCTCCTACGAGCAGTACTTC. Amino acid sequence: CASSHLASSYEQYF.

CDR3 nucleotide sequence: TGTGCCAGCAGTTTAAGGGGCCTAGGCGAGCAGTACTTC. Translation: CASSLRGLGEQYF. The J gene is TRBJ2-7, the V gene TRBV28; a weak D match, TRBD1 (5 bases). CDR1 is MDHEN, CDR2 SYDVKM, per germline. There are 13 residues in the CDR3. V shed 2 bases and J shed 6 bases, with 11 bases lying between them.

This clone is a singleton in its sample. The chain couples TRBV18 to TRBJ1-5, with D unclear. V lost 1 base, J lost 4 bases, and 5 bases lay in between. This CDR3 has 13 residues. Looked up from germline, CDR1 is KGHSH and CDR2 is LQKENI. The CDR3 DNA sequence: TGTGCCAGCTCACCACAGGAAAATCAGCCCCAGCATTTT. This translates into CASSPQENQPQHF. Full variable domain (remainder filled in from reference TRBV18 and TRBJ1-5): NAGVMQNPRHLVRRRGQEARLRCSPMKGHSHVYWYRQLPEEGLKFMVYLQKENIIDESGMPKERFSAEFPKEGPSILRIQQVVRGDSAAYFCASSPQENQPQHFGDGTRLSIL.

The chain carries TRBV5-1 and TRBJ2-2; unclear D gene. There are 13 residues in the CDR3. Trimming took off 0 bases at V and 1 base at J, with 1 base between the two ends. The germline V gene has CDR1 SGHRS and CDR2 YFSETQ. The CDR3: CASSLGNTGELFF. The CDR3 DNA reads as TGCGCCAGCAGCTTGGGGAACACCGGGGAGCTGTTTTTT.